This TCR beta chain was sequenced during a study of glioma-infiltrating T cells after dendritic cell vaccination. Sequencing used immunoSEQ multiplex PCR; TCRdb keeps in-frame clones, though not all of them. The sample has 55,000 to 75,000 clones, around 86% seen once; the top ten hold roughly 8.2%. Fresh-frozen tumor tissue and more than two years of survival data were available for all. The sequence was obtained from a human donor with glioblastoma. Material: blood, obtained before dendritic cell vaccination.

CDR3 sequence reads: CASSPQTGLSNEQFF. The DNA of the CDR3 is TGTGCCAGCAGCCCCCAGACAGGGTTAAGCAATGAGCAGTTCTTC. This rearrangement joins TRBV11-2 to TRBJ2-1, with TRBD1 matching over 7 bases. The V gene's germline CDR1 is SGHAT and CDR2 FQNNGV. The CDR3 consists of 15 residues. The ends lost 5 bases at V and 6 bases at J; junction bases unmatched: 10.